Listed here are 2 T cell receptor beta chains from one sample, sequenced in a study of cytomegalovirus exposure and HLA in healthy donors. Primers: 60 Vbeta forward and 13 Jbeta reverse. The repertoire was sequenced with immunoSEQ multiplex PCR; TCRdb's copy has only in-frame clones and lacks some. This table has about 81,000 clones, over 80% appearing once. Sequenced: PBMCs. The receptors here all came from a man younger than 35 in good health and CMV-seronegative.

The chain couples TRBV28 to TRBJ1-5, with D unclear. CDR1 is MDHEN, CDR2 SYDVKM, per germline. V lost 2 bases, J lost 7 bases, and 6 bases lay in between. The CDR3 covers 12 residues. This chain's CDR3 is CASSLTFQPQHF. DNA of the CDR3: TGTGCCAGCAGTTTAACTTTCCAGCCCCAGCATTTT.

The genes are TRBV7-6 and TRBJ2-5; 10 bases match TRBD1. The end of the DNA is better explained by TRBJ2-7, so the J call may be wrong. Germline V CDR1 and CDR2: SGHVS, FNYEAQ. This CDR3 has 14 amino acids. The DNA of the CDR3 is TGTGCCAGCAGCCGTGACAGGGGGCGCGACGAGCAGTACTTC. Translating it yields CASSRDRGRDEQYF.